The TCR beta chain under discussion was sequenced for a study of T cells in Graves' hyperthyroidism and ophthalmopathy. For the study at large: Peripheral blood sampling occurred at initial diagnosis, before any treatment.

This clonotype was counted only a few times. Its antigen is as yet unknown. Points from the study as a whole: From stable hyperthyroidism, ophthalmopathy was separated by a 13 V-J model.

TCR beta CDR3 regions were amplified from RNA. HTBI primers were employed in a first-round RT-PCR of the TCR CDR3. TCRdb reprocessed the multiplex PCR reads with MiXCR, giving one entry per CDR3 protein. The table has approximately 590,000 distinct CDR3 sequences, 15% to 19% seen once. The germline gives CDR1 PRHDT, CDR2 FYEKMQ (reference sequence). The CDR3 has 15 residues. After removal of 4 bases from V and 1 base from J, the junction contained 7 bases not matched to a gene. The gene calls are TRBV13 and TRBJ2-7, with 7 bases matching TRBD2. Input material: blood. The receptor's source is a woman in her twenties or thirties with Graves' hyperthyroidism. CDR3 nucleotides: TGTGCCAGCAGCTCCAAAGCGGGAAGGTCCTACGAGCAGTACTTC. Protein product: CASSSKAGRSYEQYF.